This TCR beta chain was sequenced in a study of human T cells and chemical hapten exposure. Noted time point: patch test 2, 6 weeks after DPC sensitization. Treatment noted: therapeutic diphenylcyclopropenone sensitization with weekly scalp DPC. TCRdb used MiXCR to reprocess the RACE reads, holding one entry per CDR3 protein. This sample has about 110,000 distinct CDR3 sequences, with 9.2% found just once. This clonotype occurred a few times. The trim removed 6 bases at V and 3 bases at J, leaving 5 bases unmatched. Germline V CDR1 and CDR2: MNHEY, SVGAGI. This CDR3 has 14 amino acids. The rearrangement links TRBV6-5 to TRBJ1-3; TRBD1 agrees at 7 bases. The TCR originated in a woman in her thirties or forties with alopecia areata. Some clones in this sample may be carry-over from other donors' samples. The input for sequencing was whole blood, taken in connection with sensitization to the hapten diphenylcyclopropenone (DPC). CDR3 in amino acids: CASRRQGGGNTIYF. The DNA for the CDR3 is TGTGCCAGCAGGAGACAGGGTGGTGGAAACACCATATATTTT.